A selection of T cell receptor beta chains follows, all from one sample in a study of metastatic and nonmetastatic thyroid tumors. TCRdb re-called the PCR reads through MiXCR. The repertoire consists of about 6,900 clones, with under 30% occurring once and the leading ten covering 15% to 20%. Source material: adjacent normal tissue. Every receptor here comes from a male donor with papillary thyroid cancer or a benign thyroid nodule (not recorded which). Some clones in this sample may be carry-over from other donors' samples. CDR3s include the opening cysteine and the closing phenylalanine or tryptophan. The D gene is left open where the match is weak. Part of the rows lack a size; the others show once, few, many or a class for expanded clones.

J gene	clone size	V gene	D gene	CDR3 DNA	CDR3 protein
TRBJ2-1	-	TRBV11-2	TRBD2	TGTGCCAGCAGCTTAGATAGGCTAGCGGGAGTTGATAATGAGCAGTTCTTC	CASSLDRLAGVDNEQFF
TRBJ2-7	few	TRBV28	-	TGTGCCAGCAGTTCCTTGGGCCCTCAACACTACGAGCAGTACTTC	CASSSLGPQHYEQYF
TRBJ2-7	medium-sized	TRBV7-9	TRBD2	TGTGCCAGCAGCTTTAGCGGGACCCACGAGCAGTACTTC	CASSFSGTHEQYF
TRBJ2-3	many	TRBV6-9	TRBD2	TGTGCCAGCAGTTATCCCCTTGAGATAGCGGGAGGGCGAGACACAGATACGCAGTATTTT	CASSYPLEIAGGRDTDTQYF
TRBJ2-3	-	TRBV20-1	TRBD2	TGCAGTGCCATGAAGCGGGAGGCCCTAGATACGCAGTATTTT	CSAMKREALDTQYF
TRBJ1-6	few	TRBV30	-	TGTGCCTGGAAATCACAGGGAGTAGGTTCACCCCTCCACTTT	CAWKSQGVGSPLHF
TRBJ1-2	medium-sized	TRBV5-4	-	TGTGCCAGCAGCTTGATGGGGGGTTACTATGGCTACACCTTC	CASSLMGGYYGYTF
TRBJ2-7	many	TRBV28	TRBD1	TGTGCCAGCAGTGACTCCCGGGACAGCTCCTACGAGCAGTACTTC	CASSDSRDSSYEQYF
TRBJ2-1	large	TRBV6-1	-	TGTGCCAGCAGTGAGTATGTTGAATACAATGAGCAGTTCTTC	CASSEYVEYNEQFF
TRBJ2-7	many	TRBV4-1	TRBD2	TGCGCCAGCAGCCAAGATCGGGCTAGCGCGGGAGAATCCTACGAGCAGTACTTC	CASSQDRASAGESYEQYF
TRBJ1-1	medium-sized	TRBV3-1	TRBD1	TGTGCCAGCAGCCAAGATCGGCGACAGGGGAGCACTGAAGCTTTCTTT	CASSQDRRQGSTEAFF
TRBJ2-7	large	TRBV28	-	TGTGCCAGCAGTCGTTACGGGTTCTACGAGCAGTACTTC	CASSRYGFYEQYF
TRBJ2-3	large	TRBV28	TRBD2	TGTGCCAGCAGTTTAGGGCTAGCGGGACACACAGATACGCAGTATTTT	CASSLGLAGHTDTQYF
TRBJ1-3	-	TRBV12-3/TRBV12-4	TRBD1	TGTGCCAGCAGTGGGACAGGGTTCGGAAACACCATATATTTT	CASSGTGFGNTIYF
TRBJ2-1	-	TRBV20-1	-	TGCAGTGCTAGAGATGGTGGGGACTTCAACAATGAGCAGTTCTTC	CSARDGGDFNNEQFF
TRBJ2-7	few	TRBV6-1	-	TGTGCCAGCACCCTCGGAGGAGGGGTGGGCGAGCAGTACTTC	CASTLGGGVGEQYF
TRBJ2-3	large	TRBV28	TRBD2	TGTGCCAGCACTTCTCCAATAGCGGGGAGCACAGATACGCAGTATTTT	CASTSPIAGSTDTQYF
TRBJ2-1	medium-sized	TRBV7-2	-	TGTGCCAGCAGCTCTCGCCAGAGCGCCTCCTACAATGAGCAGTTCTTC	CASSSRQSASYNEQFF
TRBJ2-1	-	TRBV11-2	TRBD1	TGTGCCAGCAGCCGTCCGGGACAGGGGTACAATGAGCAGTTCTTC	CASSRPGQGYNEQFF
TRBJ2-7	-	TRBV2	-	TGTGCCAGCGTCCCGCCGGTTACGAACTACGAGCAGTACTTC	CASVPPVTNYEQYF
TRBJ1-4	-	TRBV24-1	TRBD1	TGTGCCACCGCCAAATGGACAGGGTATGAAAAACTGTTTTTT	CATAKWTGYEKLFF
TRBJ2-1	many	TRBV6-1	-	TGTGCCAGCGGTCGAGGGCCAGGATACAATGAGCAGTTCTTC	CASGRGPGYNEQFF
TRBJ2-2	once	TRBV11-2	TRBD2	TGTGCCAGCAGCCCCGGGGTGACTAGCGGAGCGACCGGGGAGCTGTTTTTT	CASSPGVTSGATGELFF
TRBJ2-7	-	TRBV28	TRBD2	TGTGCCAGCAGCCCACTAGCGATAGGCACCTACGAGCAGTACTTC	CASSPLAIGTYEQYF
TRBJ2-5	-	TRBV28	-	TGTGCCAGCAGTTTATCCGGGACCCAGTACTTC	CASSLSGTQYF
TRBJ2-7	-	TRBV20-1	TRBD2	TGCAGTGCAGGGACTAGCGGCCCCTACGAGCAGTACTTC	CSAGTSGPYEQYF
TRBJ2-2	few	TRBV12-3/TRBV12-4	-	TGTGCCAGCAGTTTACGTTTCGCGGGATTGGTTTTAACCGGGGAGCTGTTTTTT	CASSLRFAGLVLTGELFF
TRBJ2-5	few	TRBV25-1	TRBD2	TGTGCCAGCAGTGAACCGACTAGCGGCCAAGAGACCCAGTACTTC	CASSEPTSGQETQYF
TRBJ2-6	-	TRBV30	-	TGTGCCTGGAGTGCAGGCTCTGGGGCCAACGTCCTGACTTTC	CAWSAGSGANVLTF
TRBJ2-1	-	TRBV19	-	TGTGCCAGTATATCGTCTCTCAATGAGCAGTTCTTC	CASISSLNEQFF
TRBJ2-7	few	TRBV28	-	TGTGCCTGCGGAATAAGTGCAGACTACGAGCAGTACTTC	CACGISADYEQYF
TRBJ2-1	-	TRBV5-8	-	TGTGCCAGCAGCTCTTACAATGAGCAGTTCTTC	CASSSYNEQFF
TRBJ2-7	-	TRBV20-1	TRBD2	TGCAGTGCTATTAAGGGATTTCCGGGACTAGCGGGAGTAGACGAGCAGTACTTC	CSAIKGFPGLAGVDEQYF
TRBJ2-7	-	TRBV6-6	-	TGTGCCAGCAGTTACGGTTCTGGGGTGGTCGAGCAGTACTTC	CASSYGSGVVEQYF
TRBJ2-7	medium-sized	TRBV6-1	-	TGTGCCAGCAGCCTGGGGTCCAGCGGCCCTTACGAGCAGTACTTC	CASSLGSSGPYEQYF
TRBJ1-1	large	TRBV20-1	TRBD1	TGCAGTGCTAGAGGGGACAGGGGCACTGAAGCTTTCTTT	CSARGDRGTEAFF
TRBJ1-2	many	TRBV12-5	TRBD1	TGTGCTAGTGGTCCGGGACAGTATGGCTACACCTTC	CASGPGQYGYTF
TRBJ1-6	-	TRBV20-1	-	TGCAGTGCTAGTGATGGGCCTTCACCCCTCCACTTT	CSASDGPSPLHF
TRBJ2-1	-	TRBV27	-	TGTGCCAGCAGTTTATCGAGGGTGGATGAGCAGTTCTTC	CASSLSRVDEQFF
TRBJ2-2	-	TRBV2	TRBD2	TGTGCCAGCAGTGAACCCGCTTTAACCCTAGCGGCGAACACCGGGGAGCTGTTTTTT	CASSEPALTLAANTGELFF
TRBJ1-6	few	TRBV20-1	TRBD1	TGCAGTGCGTGGGACAGATATAATTCACCCCTCCACTTT	CSAWDRYNSPLHF
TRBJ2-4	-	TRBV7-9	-	TGTGCCAGCAGCCTCACTACAGGGTGGGGAAACATTCAGTACTTC	CASSLTTGWGNIQYF